The present T cell receptor (beta chain) was sequenced within a study of blood T cell repertoires in COVID-19. Study background: Samples representing acute and convalescent COVID-19 were sourced from the United States, Italy and Spain. In each case, the material was cDNA or gDNA derived from T cells, B-cell-depleted T cells, or PBMCs.

The assay was immunoSEQ multiplex PCR, and TCRdb's table has in-frame clones only and misses some. This sample has some 93,000 clones, with about 86% found just once. Germline V gene data show CDR1 as SGHRS and CDR2 as YFSETQ. J was trimmed by 1 base and V by 3 bases; bases with no gene match: 6. The CDR3 is made up of 15 amino acids. The chain links TRBV5-1 to TRBJ2-7; 8 bases line up with TRBD2. Material: peripheral blood. The TCR was taken from an elderly woman with acute or convalescent COVID-19. CDR3 sequence (DNA): TGCGCCAGCAGCTATGGTCGGGGGGGATCCTACGAGCAGTACTTC. Amino acid sequence: CASSYGRGGSYEQYF.